A single sample is the source of the 13 T cell receptor beta chains below, sequenced in a study of T-cell reconstitution after alpha-beta-depleted transplantation in children. TCRbeta library construction was performed incorporating unique molecular identifiers. TCRdb reprocessed the PCR reads via MiXCR and lists one record per CDR3 protein. The sample includes over 550,000 distinct CDR3 sequences, about 10% of them seen just once. The input for sequencing was PBMCs from the stem cell graft donor, taken from the stem cell graft. These receptors were obtained from a human donor who donated a stem cell graft to a child with acute myeloid leukemia.

This chain joins TRBV20-1 and TRBJ2-3; TRBD2 might be the D (6 bases). Germline V gene data show CDR1 as DFQATT and CDR2 as SNEGSKA (reference sequence). With 1 base removed from V and 0 bases from J, the gap between germline ends came to 11 bases. There are 15 residues in the CDR3. CDR3 amino acids: CSARVAGSSTDTQYF. The CDR3 DNA is TGCAGTGCTAGAGTGGCGGGAAGTAGCACAGATACGCAGTATTTT.

The rearrangement joins TRBV7-2 to TRBJ2-1, with D possibly TRBD2 on 5 matching bases. Germline V CDR1 and CDR2: SGHTA, FQGNSA. This CDR3 is 15 amino acids long. Trimming cost V 3 bases and J 4 bases, with 13 bases left between them. CDR3 sequence: CASSFQHGLYNEQFF. CDR3 sequence (DNA): TGTGCCAGCAGCTTCCAGCACGGACTTTACAATGAGCAGTTCTTC.

This clonotype came up a few times. The chain has TRBV29-1 and TRBJ1-2; a possible D gene is TRBD1 (5 bases). The CDR3 totals 13 residues. CDR1 is SQVTM, CDR2 ANQGSEA, per germline. Trimming took 3 bases from V and 4 from J, leaving 12 bases between them. CDR3 sequence: CSVDPAGGYGYTF. DNA of the CDR3: TGCAGCGTTGACCCCGCGGGGGGCTATGGCTACACCTTC.

This clonotype was detected only a few times. The chain has TRBV7-6 and TRBJ2-3; TRBD2 aligns across 9 bases. Trimming took 0 bases from V and 2 from J; bases not matched to a gene: 6. The CDR3 runs 17 residues. Germline lookup yields CDR1 SGHVS and CDR2 FNYEAQ. For the CDR3, the DNA is TGTGCCAGCAGCTTAGCTGGGTCTAGCGGGATCACAGATACGCAGTATTTT. Its translation: CASSLAGSSGITDTQYF.

This clonotype was counted between two and nine times. The chain employs TRBV29-1 and TRBJ1-3; 7 bases are a match to TRBD1. CDR3 length: 14 amino acids. The junction had 4 bases not matched to a gene; V was cut back by 5 bases and J by 0 bases. Germline V CDR1 and CDR2: SQVTM, ANQGSEA. CDR3 in amino acids: CSVLDRASGNTIYF. Here the CDR3 DNA reads TGCAGCGTTCTCGACAGGGCCTCTGGAAACACCATATATTTT.

The chain links TRBV20-1 to TRBJ2-7; 7 bases fit TRBD2. V gave up 3 bases and J gave up 5 bases; unmatched junction bases: 13. CDR3 length: 15 amino acids. Looked up from germline, CDR1 is DFQATT and CDR2 is SNEGSKA (reference sequence). The CDR3: CSASLLGRVGNEQYF. Written as DNA, the CDR3 is TGCAGTGCTAGCCTATTAGGGAGGGTAGGGAACGAGCAGTACTTC.

The chain carries TRBV20-1 and TRBJ2-1, with 8 bases lining up with TRBD2. V was pared by 3 bases and J by 0 bases, with 7 bases of the junction left unmatched. The germline V gene encodes CDR1 DFQATT and CDR2 SNEGSKA (reference sequence). The CDR3 runs to 16 residues. The CDR3 DNA reads TGCAGTGCTAGGGGGGGGCTAGCGGGCTCCTACAATGAGCAGTTCTTC. Protein product: CSARGGLAGSYNEQFF.

The rearrangement uses TRBV2 and TRBJ2-1; D is perhaps TRBD1 or TRBD2 (5 bases each). Germline CDR1 and CDR2: SNHLY and FYNNEI. Trimming left V 9 bases short and J 2 bases short, with 11 bases between. This CDR3 is built from 13 residues. DNA of the CDR3: TGTGCCAGAAATGGGGGAACCTACAATGAGCAGTTCTTC. Amino acid sequence: CARNGGTYNEQFF.

The genes are TRBV4-3 and TRBJ2-6, with 10 bases fitting TRBD1. The junction had 5 bases not matched to a gene; V was cut back by 0 bases and J by 0 bases. Germline V gene lookup returns CDR1 LGHNA and CDR2 YSLEER. This CDR3 region has 19 residues. The chain's CDR3 is CASSQDIRTGGSGANVLTF. CDR3 DNA: TGCGCCAGCAGCCAAGATATAAGGACAGGGGGCTCTGGGGCCAACGTCCTGACTTTC.

The rearrangement joins TRBV10-3 to TRBJ1-1; TRBD1 matches 7 bases. Germline CDR1 reads ENHRY; CDR2 reads SYGVKD. V lost 3 bases to trimming and J lost 5 bases; unmatched junction nucleotides: 3. The CDR3 has 13 residues. The CDR3, as DNA: TGTGCCATCAGTGACCCCAGGGGGACTGAAGCTTTCTTT. Residues: CAISDPRGTEAFF.

The J gene is TRBJ2-4, the V gene TRBV25-1; no clear D gene. Trimming removed 11 bases at V and 3 bases at J, with 11 bases between. Germline V gene data show CDR1 as MGHDK and CDR2 as SYGVNS. CDR3 size: 12 residues. Written as DNA, the CDR3 is TGTGCCGCGGCTAGTAGCAAAAACATTCAGTACTTC. As protein: CAAASSKNIQYF.

This clonotype was found a few times. V gene TRBV6-2 or TRBV6-3 combines with J gene TRBJ2-1, with 8 bases that match TRBD1. V shed 6 bases and J 6 bases; nucleotides not matched to a gene: 10. The CDR3 is 15 residues long. Germline V gene lookup returns CDR1 MNHEY and CDR2 SVGEGT. This CDR3 reads CASSRRGTGGNEQFF. The CDR3 nucleotides are TGTGCCAGCAGCCGCCGAGGCACAGGGGGCAATGAGCAGTTCTTC.

The V gene is TRBV3-1, the J gene TRBJ1-2; 7 bases are shared with TRBD1. Germline values: CDR1 LGHDT, CDR2 YNNKEL (reference sequence). The length of the CDR3 is 15 residues. With 4 bases clipped from V and 5 bases from J, the junction kept 10 bases outside the gene matches. The CDR3 sequence: CASSLQGRPGYGYTF. The CDR3 nucleotides are TGTGCCAGCAGCCTACAGGGGCGCCCTGGGTATGGCTACACCTTC.